Presented here are 21 T cell receptor beta chains from one specimen sequenced in a study of PD-1 blockade in classical Hodgkin lymphoma. Measured with immunoSEQ multiplex PCR; TCRdb has only the in-frame clones, and not every one. The repertoire consists of thousands of clones, with under 90% occurring once and the leading ten covering over 12%. All patients relapsed after autologous stem cell transplantation, and brentuximab vedotin exposure varied. The specimen was peripheral blood mononuclear cells (PBMCs), collected at baseline. All receptors come from a human donor with classical Hodgkin lymphoma.

This chain links TRBV19 with TRBJ2-5; TRBD1 is a possible D gene (5 bases). The germline V gene has CDR1 LNHDA and CDR2 SQIVND (reference sequence). This CDR3 is 13 amino acids long. Trimming stripped 3 bases from V and 6 bases from J, with 11 bases between. The CDR3 nucleotides read TGTGCCAGTAGTATGAATCAGGGAAAGACCCAGTACTTC. This translates into CASSMNQGKTQYF.

The genes are TRBV9 and TRBJ1-3; no firm D call. The V end lost 0 bases, the J end lost 6 bases, and 16 bases lay between the germline ends. Germline lookup yields CDR1 SGDLS and CDR2 YYNGEE. The CDR3 extends over 16 amino acids. CDR3 coding DNA: TGTGCCAGCAGCGTAGAATCCCGGAGGCGCGTAAACACCATATATTTT. Protein product: CASSVESRRRVNTIYF.

This clone appeared once. The chain employs TRBV6-5 and TRBJ1-3; 9 positions match TRBD1. The V gene's germline CDR1 is MNHEY and CDR2 SVGAGI. J was trimmed by 2 bases and V by 2 bases; bases with no gene match: 4. There are 16 residues in the CDR3. The CDR3 region has the DNA TGTGCCAGCAGTTACAAAGGACAGGGGACTGGAAACACCATATATTTT. The encoded protein is CASSYKGQGTGNTIYF.

The chain recombines TRBV19 with TRBJ2-7; TRBD2 matches 9 bases. Germline lookup yields CDR1 LNHDA and CDR2 SQIVND (reference sequence). The trim removed 2 bases at V and 5 bases at J, leaving 22 bases unmatched. There are 20 residues in the CDR3. The CDR3 sequence: CASSIHFVVFLAGENNEQYF. The CDR3, as DNA: TGTGCCAGTAGTATACATTTTGTTGTTTTCTTAGCGGGAGAGAACAACGAGCAGTACTTC.

This clone is a singleton in its sample. V usage is TRBV9 and J usage is TRBJ2-1, with 10 bases that match TRBD1. The CDR3 runs 16 residues. Germline trimming cut 1 base from V and 7 bases from J; bases unmatched to any gene: 8. Germline V gives CDR1 SGDLS, CDR2 YYNGEE. CDR3 DNA: TGTGCCAGCAGCGTACAGGGACAGGGGATTAGGAATGAGCAGTTCTTC. Encoded protein: CASSVQGQGIRNEQFF.

The CDR3 is CASSQAGQNQPQHF. The CDR3 DNA follows: TGCGCCAGCAGCCAGGCAGGACAGAATCAGCCCCAGCATTTT. V and J are TRBV4-3 and TRBJ1-5, with a possible D match to TRBD1 (6 bases). The V and J ends lost 3 bases and 4 bases respectively, with 10 bases between them. Germline V gene lookup returns CDR1 LGHNA and CDR2 YSLEER. This CDR3 region has 14 residues.

This clone was seen a single time. This chain joins TRBV11-2 and TRBJ2-2, with D hard to call. The CDR3 is made up of 15 amino acids. V lost 4 bases and J lost 2, with 11 bases in between. Germline V gene data show CDR1 as SGHAT and CDR2 as FQNNGV. Written as DNA, the CDR3 is TGTGCCAGCAGCTCTAGGACGGTTAACACCGGGGAGCTGTTTTTT. It specifies CASSSRTVNTGELFF.

This clone was picked up one time. The genes are TRBV7-6 and TRBJ2-7; TRBD2 might be the D (5 bases). CDR3 length: 14 residues. Germline CDR1 is SGHVS and CDR2 is FNYEAQ. Trimming left V 2 bases short and J 0 bases short, with 8 bases between. The CDR3 loop is CASSLLGDSYEQYF. CDR3 coding DNA: TGTGCCAGCAGCTTACTCGGGGACTCCTACGAGCAGTACTTC. The whole variable domain, remainder taken from reference TRBV7-6 and TRBJ2-7, is GAGVSQSPRYKVTKRGQDVALRCDPISGHVSLYWYRQALGQGPEFLTYFNYEAQQDKSGLPNDRFSAERPEGSISTLTIQRTEQRDSAMYRCASSLLGDSYEQYFGPGTRLTVT.

A few counts support this clone. This chain links TRBV29-1 with TRBJ1-1; possibly TRBD1 for D (5 bases). The CDR3 sequence is 13 residues long. Germline CDR1 is SQVTM and CDR2 is ANQGSEA. V dropped 7 bases and J dropped 1 base, with 13 bases sitting between them. The CDR3 DNA reads as TGCAGCGCGGTCAGGGAGAAGAACACTGAAGCTTTCTTT. As protein: CSAVREKNTEAFF.

The chain joins TRBV7-9 to TRBJ2-3; 9 nucleotides agree with TRBD2. Trimming cost V 4 bases and J 4 bases; bases outside gene matches: 9. Germline values: CDR1 SEHNR, CDR2 FQNEAQ (reference sequence). This CDR3 contains 16 residues. The CDR3, as DNA: TGTGCCAGCAGCTCCACAGCGGGAGGTGGCGCAGATACGCAGTATTTT. Translation gives CASSSTAGGGADTQYF.

The chain uses TRBV7-6 and TRBJ2-7; no firm D call. The germline gives CDR1 SGHVS, CDR2 FNYEAQ. Trimming shortened V by 5 bases and J by 6 bases, and 17 bases separated the two germline ends. CDR3 length: 14 residues. The CDR3 coding sequence is TGTGCCAGCAGCCCCTTTAAAGGGTTCGGCGAGCAGTACTTC. Translating gives CASSPFKGFGEQYF. Supplemented by reference TRBV7-6 and TRBJ2-7, the full variable domain reads GAGVSQSPRYKVTKRGQDVALRCDPISGHVSLYWYRQALGQGPEFLTYFNYEAQQDKSGLPNDRFSAERPEGSISTLTIQRTEQRDSAMYRCASSPFKGFGEQYFGPGTRLTVT.

This clone was seen just once. V and J are TRBV5-1 and TRBJ1-1, with TRBD1 identical over 7 bases. The CDR3 consists of 15 residues. The ends lost 2 bases at V and 5 bases at J; junction bases unmatched: 9. The germline CDR1 and CDR2 sequences are SGHRS and YFSETQ. The CDR3 loop is CASSFAGRGRTEAFF. CDR3 in DNA: TGCGCCAGCAGCTTCGCCGGCAGGGGGAGGACTGAAGCTTTCTTT. The full variable domain, rest sourced from reference TRBV5-1 and TRBJ1-1, is KAGVTQTPRYLIKTRGQQVTLSCSPISGHRSVSWYQQTPGQGLQFLFEYFSETQRNKGNFPGRFSGRQFSNSRSEMNVSTLELGDSALYLCASSFAGRGRTEAFFGQGTRLTVV.

V is TRBV27 and J is TRBJ2-4; tentative D call: TRBD2 (5 bases). Trimming cost V 8 bases and J 5 bases, with 13 bases left between them. Germline V gene lookup returns CDR1 MNHEY and CDR2 SMNVEV (reference sequence). This CDR3 region has 13 residues. CDR3 sequence reads: CASCGLAENIQYF. CDR3 bases: TGTGCCAGCTGTGGACTCGCGGAAAACATTCAGTACTTC.

The chain uses TRBV4-3 and TRBJ2-3; 9 positions match TRBD2. V dropped 1 base and J dropped 4; count of bases not matched to a gene: 9. The germline gives CDR1 LGHNA, CDR2 YSLEER. The CDR3 runs to 17 residues. The CDR3 sequence: CASSQGRSAGGADTQYF. The CDR3 region has the DNA TGCGCCAGCAGCCAAGGACGATCGGCGGGAGGGGCAGATACGCAGTATTTT.

V and J are TRBV7-9 and TRBJ2-7, with D unclear. Trimming removed 4 bases at V and 3 bases at J, with 7 bases between. The CDR3 has 12 amino acids. The germline V gene encodes CDR1 SEHNR and CDR2 FQNEAQ (reference sequence). The CDR3 DNA follows: TGTGCCAGCAGCTCTGGCTACTACGAGCAGTACTTC. Translated, it gives CASSSGYYEQYF. Drawing the rest from reference TRBV7-9 and TRBJ2-7, the complete variable domain is DTGVSQNPRHKITKRGQNVTFRCDPISEHNRLYWYRQTLGQGPEFLTYFQNEAQLEKSRLLSDRFSAERPKGSFSTLEIQRTEQGDSAMYLCASSSGYYEQYFGPGTRLTVT.

V gene TRBV6-1 combines with J gene TRBJ1-5; 7 nucleotides agree with TRBD1. The CDR3 is 11 amino acids. CDR1 MNHNS and CDR2 SASEGT come from the germline V gene. With V trimmed by 7 bases and J by 9 bases, 3 bases remained unmatched. The CDR3 spells CASTYRGPQHF. The CDR3 DNA reads as TGTGCCAGCACCTACAGGGGGCCCCAGCATTTT.

The V call is TRBV19, the J call TRBJ2-1, with D tentatively TRBD1 or TRBD2 (7 bases each). The ends were cut back, 5 bases at V and 9 bases at J, with 11 bases in the middle. This CDR3 comprises 12 residues. Per the germline V gene, CDR1 is LNHDA and CDR2 is SQIVND (reference sequence). The CDR3, as DNA: TGTGCCAGTAGTCCCAGGGGGGGTGAGCAGTTCTTC. Its translation is CASSPRGGEQFF.

The rearrangement joins TRBV7-2 to TRBJ2-5, with 12 bases identical to TRBD2. The CDR3 length is 16 residues. The V gene end was trimmed by 5 bases and the J gene end by 0 bases; junction bases not matched to a gene: 4. Germline CDR1 and CDR2: SGHTA and FQGNSA. The CDR3 loop reads CASSPGTSGYQETQYF. The CDR3 region has the DNA TGTGCCAGCAGCCCGGGGACTAGCGGGTACCAAGAGACCCAGTACTTC.

This sequence joins TRBV18 and TRBJ1-2, with D perhaps matching TRBD1 (5 bases). From germline, CDR1 is KGHSH and CDR2 LQKENI. The CDR3 extends over 14 amino acids. The V end lost 3 bases, the J end lost 5 bases, and 13 bases lay between the germline ends. DNA of the CDR3: TGTGCCAGCTCACCCACAGGCAGGCATTATGGCTACACCTTC. It encodes CASSPTGRHYGYTF. Variable domain in full (rest from reference TRBV18 and TRBJ1-2): NAGVMQNPRHLVRRRGQEARLRCSPMKGHSHVYWYRQLPEEGLKFMVYLQKENIIDESGMPKERFSAEFPKEGPSILRIQQVVRGDSAAYFCASSPTGRHYGYTFGSGTRLTVV.

This clone has only a few counts. The chain is built from TRBV30 and TRBJ1-5; D gene uncertain. Per the germline V gene, CDR1 is GTSNPN and CDR2 is SVGIG (reference sequence). The CDR3 has 13 amino acids. Trimming took off 0 bases at V and 6 bases at J, with 9 bases between the two ends. CDR3: CAWSVNVGQPQHF. Here the CDR3 DNA reads TGTGCCTGGAGTGTAAACGTAGGTCAGCCCCAGCATTTT.

The chain carries TRBV27 and TRBJ1-1; 8 bases map to TRBD1. Germline-derived CDR1 and CDR2 are MNHEY and SMNVEV (reference sequence). V dropped 3 bases and J dropped 5; count of bases not matched to a gene: 2. CDR3 length: 13 residues. CDR3 DNA sequence: TGTGCCAGCAGTTTCAGGGGGCGGACTGAAGCTTTCTTT. This codes for CASSFRGRTEAFF.